A single sample gave rise to the 19 T cell receptor beta chains below, sequenced in a study of early T cells in non-severe SARS-CoV-2 infection (dated by TCRdb to about 2021). The library was generated by 5' RACE. Instrument on record: NextSeq 500. TCRdb took the public reads, trimmed them with fastp at Q25, ran MiXCR for clone calling and kept in-frame beta chains. Rows are combined by CDR3 protein, so each entry shows the most common genes and DNA. The table for this sample lists about 46,000 distinct CDR3 sequences; over 8% of them were counted only once. The ten largest clones add up to approximately 5.4% of the sample. The sequenced sample was whole blood, obtained at baseline. These receptors were taken from an adult who was a healthcare worker with PCR-confirmed SARS-CoV-2 infection or an uninfected control (not recorded which).

This sequence joins TRBV20-1 and TRBJ1-6; TRBD1 is a possible D gene (6 bases). This CDR3 spans 15 amino acids. Trimming took 3 bases from V and 7 from J, leaving 16 bases between them. CDR1 and CDR2 from the germline V gene are DFQATT and SNEGSKA (reference sequence). Written as DNA, the CDR3 is TGCAGTGCTAGTCTGGGGGCATTTTTAAATTCACCCCTCCACTTT. Encoded protein: CSASLGAFLNSPLHF.

The chain joins TRBV28 to TRBJ2-3, with 8 bases aligning to TRBD2. Germline V gene data show CDR1 as MDHEN and CDR2 as SYDVKM. This CDR3 is built from 12 residues. CDR3: CAYSGITDTQYF. The CDR3 DNA reads TGTGCATATAGCGGGATCACAGATACGCAGTATTTT.

This clonotype has more than one count but fewer than ten. V is TRBV20-1 and J is TRBJ1-3; D may be TRBD1 (6 bases). The germline CDR1 and CDR2 sequences are DFQATT and SNEGSKA (reference sequence). V lost 4 bases and J lost 2, with 15 bases in between. This CDR3 comprises 15 residues. Written as DNA, the CDR3 is TGCAGTGCTAACTCGGGGGCGATACCTGGAAACACCATATATTTT. Amino acids: CSANSGAIPGNTIYF.

This clonotype was seen ten or more times. V usage is TRBV12-3 or TRBV12-4 and J usage is TRBJ2-1; D is tentatively TRBD1 or TRBD2 (6 bases each). V was pared by 8 bases and J by 8 bases, with 16 bases between. This CDR3 has 13 residues. The CDR3 sequence is CASANRGLYEQFF. For the CDR3, the DNA is TGTGCCAGCGCCAACCGGGGGCTGTATGAGCAGTTCTTC.

This clonotype was found a few times. The chain couples TRBV7-8 to TRBJ2-5, with TRBD2 matching over 10 bases. This CDR3 spans 15 amino acids. Trimming removed 5 bases from V and 4 bases from J; junction bases left unmatched: 7. Germline CDR1 is SGHVS and CDR2 is FQNEAQ. CDR3: CASSIRRLAGETQYF. The CDR3 DNA sequence: TGTGCCAGCAGCATCCGGAGACTAGCGGGAGAGACCCAGTACTTC.

This clonotype has more than one count but fewer than ten. The V and J genes are TRBV9 and TRBJ2-1, with TRBD2 matching over 10 bases. Per the germline V gene, CDR1 is SGDLS and CDR2 is YYNGEE. CDR3 length equals 15 residues. Trimming cost V 4 bases and J 5 bases; bases outside gene matches: 6. The CDR3 DNA reads as TGTGCCAGCAGCCTCACTAGCGGGGTTGACAATGAGCAGTTCTTC. Translation: CASSLTSGVDNEQFF.

The genes are TRBV10-3 and TRBJ2-2, with 11 bases identical to TRBD2. In germline, CDR1 is ENHRY, CDR2 SYGVKD. Trimming took 0 bases from V and 5 from J; bases not matched to a gene: 2. The CDR3 spans 16 residues. CDR3 in amino acids: CAISESLAGGTGELFF. CDR3 nucleotides: TGTGCCATCAGTGAGTCCCTAGCGGGAGGTACCGGGGAGCTGTTTTTT.

This clonotype turned up a few times. The genes are TRBV10-3 and TRBJ2-3, with 8 bases aligning to TRBD1. Per germline, CDR1 ENHRY and CDR2 SYGVKD. V shed 8 bases, J shed 4 bases, and the junction held 2 bases outside the gene matches. The CDR3 is 12 residues long. This chain's CDR3 is CAISDRADTQYF. CDR3 bases: TGTGCCATCTCGGACAGGGCAGATACGCAGTATTTT.

This clonotype has at least ten counts. The V call is TRBV11-2, the J call TRBJ1-1, with D hard to call. From germline, CDR1 is SGHAT and CDR2 FQNNGV. Trimming pared 2 bases from V and 8 bases from J, leaving 9 bases between. This CDR3 region has 12 residues. Here the CDR3 reads CASSLLQREAFF. CDR3 in DNA: TGTGCCAGCAGCTTACTCCAGCGAGAAGCTTTCTTT.

This clonotype was observed a handful of times. This sequence joins TRBV9 and TRBJ2-3; 7 nucleotides align to TRBD2. In germline, CDR1 is SGDLS, CDR2 YYNGEE. Trimming removed 3 bases from V and 0 bases from J; junction bases left unmatched: 4. This CDR3 is built from 15 residues. This CDR3 reads CASSASGTSTDTQYF. In DNA, the CDR3 is TGTGCCAGCAGCGCTAGCGGCACTAGCACAGATACGCAGTATTTT.

The CDR3 coding sequence is TGTGCCAGCAGCCCGGGACACCAACCCTACTACGAGCAGTACTTC. Translation: CASSPGHQPYYEQYF. The V call is TRBV5-5, the J call TRBJ2-7; a weak D match, TRBD1 (6 bases). This CDR3 contains 15 residues. Trimming took off 4 bases at V and 3 bases at J, with 17 bases between the two ends. The germline gives CDR1 SGHKS, CDR2 YYEKEE (reference sequence).

Ten or more counts support this clonotype. This sequence joins TRBV10-3 and TRBJ2-3; 12 bases map to TRBD2. Losses at the gene ends were 8 bases for V and 0 bases for J; bases not matched to a gene: 6. The germline gives CDR1 ENHRY, CDR2 SYGVKD. The CDR3 contains 16 residues. The CDR3 nucleotides read TGTGCCATCGCGACTAGCGGGAGTATTAGCACAGATACGCAGTATTTT. Amino acids: CAIATSGSISTDTQYF.

This chain links TRBV7-2 with TRBJ2-7; D is unresolved. Trimming pared 1 base from V and 6 bases from J, leaving 13 bases between. The CDR3 covers 14 residues. Germline-derived CDR1 and CDR2 are SGHTA and FQGNSA. CDR3 in DNA: TGTGCCAGCAGCTTAGTCTCGACTTTGATCGAGCAGTACTTC. Amino acid sequence: CASSLVSTLIEQYF.

This clonotype was seen at least ten times. The CDR3 region has the DNA TGCAGCGTTGAACAGAGTGAGACCCAGTACTTC. Its protein product is CSVEQSETQYF. The rearrangement links TRBV29-1 to TRBJ2-5; no definite D call. Trimming left V 2 bases short and J 5 bases short, with 6 bases between. This CDR3 has 11 amino acids. CDR1 and CDR2 (germline): SQVTM, ANQGSEA. Drawing the rest from reference TRBV29-1 and TRBJ2-5, the complete variable domain is SAVISQKPSRDICQRGTSLTIQCQVDSQVTMMFWYRQQPGQSLTLIATANQGSEATYESGFVIDKFPISRPNLTFSTLTVSNMSPEDSSIYLCSVEQSETQYFGPGTRLLVL.

This clonotype has ten or more counts. The chain has TRBV2 and TRBJ1-2; a weak D match, TRBD1 (6 bases). The CDR3 is 13 amino acids. Germline loops: CDR1 SNHLY, CDR2 FYNNEI. V lost 7 bases and J lost 4, with 13 bases in between. The CDR3 region is CASTLTGSYGYTF. In DNA form, the CDR3 reads TGTGCCAGCACTCTTACAGGGAGCTATGGCTACACCTTC.

V usage is TRBV20-1 and J usage is TRBJ1-2; D remains ambiguous. Germline V gene data show CDR1 as DFQATT and CDR2 as SNEGSKA (reference sequence). With 0 bases removed from V and 6 bases from J, the gap between germline ends came to 8 bases. CDR3 size: 12 residues. The DNA of the CDR3 is TGCAGTGCTAGAGAAAATTCGCATGGCTACACCTTC. It translates to CSARENSHGYTF.

This clonotype was found a few times. The chain has TRBV7-9 and TRBJ1-3, with a tentative D call TRBD1 (5 bases). V was pared by 1 base and J by 5 bases, with 12 bases between. Germline V CDR1 and CDR2: SEHNR, FQNEAQ (reference sequence). This CDR3 region has 15 residues. The DNA of the CDR3 is TGTGCCAGCAGCTTAGGCGCGGGGGATCGAAACACCATATATTTT. Translating gives CASSLGAGDRNTIYF. Full variable domain (outside the CDR3, taken from reference TRBV7-9 and TRBJ1-3): DTGVSQNPRHKITKRGQNVTFRCDPISEHNRLYWYRQTLGQGPEFLTYFQNEAQLEKSRLLSDRFSAERPKGSFSTLEIQRTEQGDSAMYLCASSLGAGDRNTIYFGEGSWLTVV.

The J gene is TRBJ2-2, the V gene TRBV20-1; 8 positions match TRBD2. Trimming cost V 0 bases and J 5 bases; bases outside gene matches: 5. The CDR3 has 15 residues. Germline V gives CDR1 DFQATT, CDR2 SNEGSKA (reference sequence). As DNA, the CDR3 is TGCAGTGCTAGAGATGACGGCGGGGGGACCGGGGAGCTGTTTTTT. Protein: CSARDDGGGTGELFF.

This clonotype has a count of ten or more. In DNA form, the CDR3 reads TGTGCCAGCAGCTTAGTACAGGGAACCTACGAGCAGTACTTC. It is translated as CASSLVQGTYEQYF. The genes are TRBV7-2 and TRBJ2-7, with a tentative D call TRBD1 (6 bases). Germline lookup yields CDR1 SGHTA and CDR2 FQGNSA. With 1 base removed from V and 2 bases from J, the gap between germline ends came to 9 bases. This CDR3 spans 14 amino acids.